The 13 T cell receptor beta chains below were found in one sample sequenced in a study of blood T cells in healthy people across ages. PCR was performed a second time for about 7 to 12 cycles using a sample-barcoded 5' primer and a J-beta primer mix. One entry per CDR3 protein, called by TCRdb with MiXCR from the 5' RACE reads. The sample has 1 million or so distinct CDR3 sequences; roughly a quarter are singletons. These same records also appear under a second study, on T cells of mothers and their children.

Sequencing was performed on blood. Receptors were obtained from a girl aged 2 to 9 in good health.

This clonotype was seen only a few times. The gene calls are TRBV29-1 and TRBJ2-7; 7 nucleotides agree with TRBD1. The V and J ends lost 6 bases and 2 bases, in that order; junction bases with no gene match: 7. The CDR3 is made up of 13 amino acids. Germline CDR1 reads SQVTM; CDR2 reads ANQGSEA. The CDR3 reads CSVSGTDTYEQYF. In DNA form, the CDR3 reads TGCAGCGTATCCGGGACAGATACCTACGAGCAGTACTTC.

This clonotype was recorded a few times. The chain combines TRBV20-1 with TRBJ2-7; D possibly corresponds to TRBD1 (6 bases). CDR3 length: 13 amino acids. Germline CDR1 and CDR2: DFQATT and SNEGSKA (reference sequence). Trimming left V 3 bases short and J 6 bases short, with 15 bases between. In nucleotides, the CDR3 is TGCAGTGCTAGGGGCCCTACAGGGTTCGAGCAGTACTTC. Translated, it gives CSARGPTGFEQYF.

This clonotype has a handful of counts. The DNA of the CDR3 is TGTGCCAGCAGTTACAGCTATGGGGTCTCCTACAATGAGCAGTTCTTC. Translation gives CASSYSYGVSYNEQFF. V and J are TRBV7-9 and TRBJ2-1; D remains unclear. Trimming shortened V by 6 bases and J by 0 bases, and 15 bases separated the two germline ends. The CDR3 has 16 residues. CDR1 and CDR2 (germline): SEHNR, FQNEAQ (reference sequence).

The chain couples TRBV7-2 to TRBJ2-6; D perhaps matches TRBD2 (7 bases). Trimming took off 2 bases at V and 0 bases at J, with 11 bases between the two ends. Germline V gene data show CDR1 as SGHTA and CDR2 as FQGNSA. The CDR3 contains 17 residues. Here the CDR3 reads CASSLMGGPSGANVLTF. In DNA, the CDR3 is TGTGCCAGCAGCTTAATGGGGGGGCCCTCTGGGGCCAACGTCCTGACTTTC.

J is TRBJ2-5 and V is TRBV7-9; 8 bases are a match to TRBD2. CDR1 SEHNR and CDR2 FQNEAQ come from the germline V gene (reference sequence). The V gene end was trimmed by 5 bases and the J gene end by 5 bases; junction bases not matched to a gene: 13. The CDR3 has 16 amino acids. CDR3 region: CASSGLMERGLETQYF. The CDR3 DNA sequence: TGTGCCAGCAGCGGTTTGATGGAGCGGGGGTTGGAGACCCAGTACTTC.

This clonotype was counted only a few times. The chain couples TRBV7-9 to TRBJ2-1; D is possibly TRBD2 (6 bases). Germline V gene lookup returns CDR1 SEHNR and CDR2 FQNEAQ (reference sequence). The CDR3 loop spans 15 amino acids. V lost 5 bases to trimming and J lost 5 bases, with 16 bases between them. CDR3 nucleotide sequence: TGTGCCAGCAGCCCCGGGGCGGGGAGGAACAATGAGCAGTTCTTC. Amino acids: CASSPGAGRNNEQFF.

This clonotype was seen only once. The chain carries TRBV5-6 and TRBJ1-1; 7 bases fit TRBD1. The CDR3 has 14 amino acids. V shed 4 bases, J shed 5 bases, and the junction held 8 bases outside the gene matches. The germline CDR1 and CDR2 sequences are SGHDT and YYEEEE. The CDR3 nucleotides are TGTGCCAGCAGCCGTCCCGGGACAGATACTGAAGCTTTCTTT. Translated: CASSRPGTDTEAFF.

The table lists this clonotype with a few counts. This rearrangement joins TRBV25-1 to TRBJ2-5; D might be TRBD1 or TRBD2, each matching 6 bases. Trimming cost V 0 bases and J 4 bases, with 9 bases left between them. CDR1 is MGHDK, CDR2 SYGVNS, per germline. The CDR3 length is 14 residues. DNA of the CDR3: TGTGCCAGCAGTGAATATAAGGGGGGAGAGACCCAGTACTTC. Translating it yields CASSEYKGGETQYF. Looking up the rest from reference TRBV25-1 and TRBJ2-5 gives the full variable domain: EADIYQTPRYLVIGTGKKITLECSQTMGHDKMYWYQQDPGMELHLIHYSYGVNSTEKGDLSSESTVSRIRTEHFPLTLESARPSHTSQYLCASSEYKGGETQYFGPGTRLLVL.

This clonotype occurred many times. V and J are TRBV29-1 and TRBJ2-5, with TRBD1 matching 9 bases. Per the germline V gene, CDR1 is SQVTM and CDR2 is ANQGSEA. The CDR3 is 13 residues long. V gave up 7 bases and J gave up 5 bases; unmatched junction bases: 8. The CDR3 spells CSAGTGSRETQYF. The CDR3, as DNA: TGCAGCGCCGGGACAGGGAGCCGGGAGACCCAGTACTTC.

The chain recombines TRBV7-6 with TRBJ2-5; D call uncertain. The J call is doubtful: the DNA matches TRBJ2-7 better. The CDR3 totals 15 residues. The germline V gene encodes CDR1 SGHVS and CDR2 FNYEAQ. The CDR3 reads CASSLGTDYSYEQYF. The CDR3 DNA reads TGTGCCAGCAGCTTAGGGACGGATTATTCCTACGAGCAGTACTTC.

This clonotype was detected only a few times. The chain recombines TRBV5-1 with TRBJ1-2; no clear D gene. CDR3 length: 12 amino acids. The V end was cut by 0 bases, the J end by 8 bases, with 8 bases between. Germline assignment: CDR1 SGHRS and CDR2 YFSETQ. CDR3 in DNA: TGCGCCAGCAGCTTGGAGGGCAGGGGCTACACCTTC. Amino acid sequence: CASSLEGRGYTF.

The chain links TRBV2 to TRBJ2-5; 13 positions agree with TRBD2. The end of the DNA is better explained by TRBJ2-7, so the J call may be wrong. CDR1 and CDR2 from the germline V gene are SNHLY and FYNNEI. The CDR3 contains 14 residues. CDR3 loop: CASLGLAGDYEQYF. The CDR3 DNA sequence: TGTGCCAGCCTAGGACTAGCGGGGGACTACGAGCAGTACTTC.

The CDR3 sequence is CASSFLAEYNEQFF. Here the CDR3 DNA reads TGCGCCAGCAGTTTTTTAGCGGAATACAATGAGCAGTTCTTC. V is TRBV5-1 and J is TRBJ2-1; D is perhaps TRBD2 (6 bases). The V gene's germline CDR1 is SGHRS and CDR2 YFSETQ. The CDR3 has 14 residues. The V end lost 5 bases, the J end lost 4 bases, and 13 bases lay between the germline ends.